This is a list of T cell receptor beta chains from one sample in a study of blood T cells in healthy people across ages. From the 5' RACE reads, TCRdb called clonotypes with MiXCR, one entry per CDR3 protein. The sample consists of about a million distinct CDR3 sequences, about 44% of them appearing once. The material sequenced was blood. The receptors here all came from a man in his thirties or forties in good health. The CDR3 runs from the conserved cysteine through the conserved F or W. A D gene is named only where the DNA matches it firmly. Size values are once, few and many counts, or a class for expanded clones, and some rows have none.

D gene | J gene | clone size | V gene | CDR3 protein | CDR3 DNA
TRBD2 | TRBJ2-1 | few | TRBV9 | CASSPWKSASGAEGNEQFF | TGTGCCAGCAGCCCGTGGAAATCGGCTAGCGGGGCCGAGGGCAATGAGCAGTTCTTC
- | TRBJ2-1 | - | TRBV4-3 | CASSHRLQYNEQFF | TGCGCCAGCAGCCATCGACTACAATACAATGAGCAGTTCTTC
- | TRBJ1-2 | - | TRBV20-1 | CSARDLGNYGYTF | TGCAGTGCTAGAGATCTAGGAAACTATGGCTACACCTTC
- | TRBJ1-2 | - | TRBV12-3/TRBV12-4 | CASSLGGPHTF | TGTGCCAGCAGTTTGGGGGGGCCGCACACCTTC
- | TRBJ2-2 | few | TRBV5-1 | CASSLQSDQSGGELFF | TGCGCCAGCAGCTTGCAAAGTGACCAGAGTGGCGGGGAGCTGTTTTTT
- | TRBJ2-1 | - | TRBV20-1 | CSARTQGQASSYNEQFF | TGCAGTGCTAGGACACAGGGTCAAGCTAGCTCCTACAATGAGCAGTTCTTC
- | TRBJ2-2 | - | TRBV27 | CASSSESAANTGELFF | TGTGCCAGCAGTTCAGAGTCCGCTGCTAACACCGGGGAGCTGTTTTTT
- | TRBJ1-6 | - | TRBV20-1 | CSARVQSSYNSPLHF | TGCAGTGCTAGAGTCCAGAGCTCCTATAATTCACCCCTCCACTTT
- | TRBJ2-4 | - | TRBV20-1 | CSASRQQNIQYF | TGCAGTGCTAGTCGGCAGCAAAACATTCAGTACTTC
- | TRBJ2-3 | few | TRBV28 | CASSPWGGDTQYF | TGTGCCAGCAGTCCCTGGGGAGGTGATACGCAGTATTTT
- | TRBJ1-2 | few | TRBV28 | CASTNTGALGYTF | TGTGCCAGCACCAACACCGGGGCGTTGGGCTACACCTTC
TRBD2 | TRBJ2-3 | few | TRBV12-3/TRBV12-4 | CASSPPGLAFSDTQYF | TGTGCCAGCAGTCCACCGGGACTAGCGTTCTCAGATACGCAGTATTTT
- | TRBJ2-7 | - | TRBV29-1 | CSARGDRNEQYF | TGCAGCGCCCGGGGTGATAGGAACGAGCAGTACTTC
- | TRBJ2-3 | few | TRBV4-3 | CASSQDSRGSTDTQYF | TGCGCCAGCAGCCAAGATAGCCGGGGCAGCACAGATACGCAGTATTTT
- | TRBJ1-1 | - | TRBV12-3/TRBV12-4 | CASSLRPRDTEAFF | TGTGCCAGCAGTTTACGGCCCCGGGACACTGAAGCTTTCTTT
- | TRBJ2-5 | many | TRBV27 | CASSLRGGETQYF | TGTGCCAGCAGTTTACGGGGTGGAGAGACCCAGTACTTC
- | TRBJ1-1 | - | TRBV6-6 | CASRPSLNTEAFF | TGTGCCAGCAGACCGAGTTTGAACACTGAAGCTTTCTTT
TRBD2 | TRBJ2-7 | - | TRBV10-3 | CAIGSGGSPSRNEQYF | TGTGCCATCGGGTCCGGGGGGTCACCCTCTCGCAACGAGCAGTACTTC
TRBD2 | TRBJ2-3 | - | TRBV12-3/TRBV12-4 | CASRGLGGSTDTQYF | TGTGCCAGCAGGGGACTAGGGGGGAGCACAGATACGCAGTATTTT
TRBD2 | TRBJ2-3 | few | TRBV6-2/TRBV6-3 | CAASGGGTDTQYF | TGTGCCGCCAGCGGGGGAGGCACAGATACGCAGTATTTT
- | TRBJ2-7 | - | TRBV6-5 | CASSYSPGSYWEQYF | TGTGCCAGCAGTTACTCCCCGGGATCGTACTGGGAGCAGTACTTC
TRBD2 | TRBJ2-3 | few | TRBV25-1 | CASSEWRGRDISTDTQYF | TGTGCCAGCAGTGAATGGCGGGGGAGGGATATTAGCACAGATACGCAGTATTTT
TRBD1 | TRBJ1-2 | - | TRBV20-1 | CSARPYGGQGNYGYTF | TGCAGTGCTAGACCCTACGGGGGACAGGGGAATTATGGCTACACCTTC
TRBD1 | TRBJ1-2 | few | TRBV10-3 | CAISGTGDYGYTF | TGTGCCATCAGTGGGACAGGGGACTATGGCTACACCTTC
- | TRBJ2-6 | few | TRBV2 | CASRETGTGANVLTF | TGTGCCAGCAGGGAAACAGGGACCGGGGCCAACGTCCTGACTTTC
- | TRBJ1-2 | few | TRBV20-1 | CSATPGGYGYTF | TGCAGTGCTACCCCCGGGGGCTATGGCTACACCTTC
- | TRBJ2-7 | few | TRBV12-5 | CASGQGLSYEQYF | TGTGCTAGTGGTCAGGGCCTAAGTTACGAGCAGTACTTC
- | TRBJ2-7 | - | TRBV12-3/TRBV12-4 | CASSPSSLSEQYF | TGTGCCAGCAGCCCCTCCTCCCTGAGCGAGCAGTACTTC
- | TRBJ1-1 | - | TRBV29-1 | CSDRGAAPEAFF | TGCAGCGACCGCGGGGCTGCACCTGAAGCTTTCTTT
TRBD1 | TRBJ2-7 | - | TRBV20-1 | CSAYTGERYEQYF | TGCAGTGCCTACACAGGGGAGCGGTACGAGCAGTACTTC
- | TRBJ2-6 | once | TRBV12-3/TRBV12-4 | CASSSGAAAGANVLTF | TGTGCCAGCAGTTCTGGTGCAGCGGCTGGGGCCAACGTCCTGACTTTC
- | TRBJ1-2 | - | TRBV20-1 | CSAPEDSNGYTF | TGCAGTGCCCCAGAGGATTCGAATGGCTACACCTTC
- | TRBJ1-1 | - | TRBV2 | CASRKEMNTEAFF | TGTGCCAGCAGGAAGGAGATGAACACTGAAGCTTTCTTT
TRBD1 | TRBJ2-3 | - | TRBV7-2 | CASRYRGGSDTQYF | TGTGCCAGCAGATATAGAGGGGGCTCGGATACGCAGTATTTT
TRBD1 | TRBJ2-3 | few | TRBV29-1 | CSGTGGTDTQYF | TGCAGTGGGACAGGAGGCACAGATACGCAGTATTTT
- | TRBJ1-2 | once | TRBV11-2 | CASSFGGKYGYTF | TGTGCCAGCAGCTTCGGGGGGAAATATGGCTACACCTTC
- | TRBJ2-7 | - | TRBV28 | CASISEGAPSYEQYF | TGTGCCAGCATTTCGGAGGGGGCCCCCTCCTACGAGCAGTACTTC
TRBD2 | TRBJ2-7 | few | TRBV6-2/TRBV6-3 | CASSYSRGGAAEQYF | TGTGCCAGCAGTTACAGTCGCGGGGGGGCCGCCGAGCAGTACTTC
- | TRBJ1-4 | few | TRBV15 | CATSILGARANEKLFF | TGTGCCACCAGCATTCTCGGTGCCAGGGCTAATGAAAAACTGTTTTTT
- | TRBJ2-3 | - | TRBV6-6 | CASKETGRTDTQYF | TGTGCCAGCAAAGAGACAGGGAGGACAGATACGCAGTATTTT